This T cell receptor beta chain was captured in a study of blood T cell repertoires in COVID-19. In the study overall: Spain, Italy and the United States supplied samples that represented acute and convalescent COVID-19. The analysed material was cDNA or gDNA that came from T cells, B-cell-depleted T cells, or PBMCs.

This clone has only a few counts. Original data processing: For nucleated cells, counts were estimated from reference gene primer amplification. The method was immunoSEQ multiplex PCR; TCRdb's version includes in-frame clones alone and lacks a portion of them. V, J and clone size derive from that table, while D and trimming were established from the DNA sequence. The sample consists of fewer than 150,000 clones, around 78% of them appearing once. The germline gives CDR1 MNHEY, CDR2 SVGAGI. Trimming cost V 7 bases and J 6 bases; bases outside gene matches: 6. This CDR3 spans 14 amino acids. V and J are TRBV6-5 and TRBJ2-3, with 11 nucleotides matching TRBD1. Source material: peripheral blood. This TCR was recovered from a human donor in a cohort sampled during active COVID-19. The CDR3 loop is CASTLGQGADTQYF. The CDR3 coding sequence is TGTGCCAGCACCCTCGGACAGGGGGCCGATACGCAGTATTTT.